The 10 T cell receptor beta chains listed next were all sequenced from one sample in a study of blood T cell repertoires in COVID-19. Clones were read by immunoSEQ multiplex PCR, and TCRdb kept only the in-frame ones, dropping some. The sample yields fewer than 350,000 clones, around 93% seen once. Input material: PBMCs or T cells enriched from blood (not recorded which). The origin of the receptors is a man aged 40-49 years who had been exposed to COVID-19.

The chain's CDR3 is CASSPLSRSSYNEQFF. Here the CDR3 DNA reads TGTGCCAGCAGTCCTCTCAGCCGGAGCTCCTACAATGAGCAGTTCTTC. This chain connects TRBV27 to TRBJ2-1; D not certain. Germline V lookup: CDR1 MNHEY, CDR2 SMNVEV (reference sequence). Trimming pared 5 bases from V and 0 bases from J, leaving 14 bases between. This CDR3 has 16 amino acids.

This clone has just one count. CDR3: CASSLGSGRTTDTQYF. The CDR3, as DNA: TGTGCCAGCAGCTTGGGTAGCGGGAGGACCACAGATACGCAGTATTTT. The genes are TRBV11-2 and TRBJ2-3, with 10 bases aligning to TRBD2. V gave up 3 bases and J gave up 2 bases; unmatched junction bases: 5. Germline CDR1 and CDR2: SGHAT and FQNNGV. This CDR3 is built from 16 residues.

The sample holds one count of this clone. The chain joins TRBV10-1 to TRBJ2-7; TRBD1 matches at 7 bases. Germline V gene sequence: CDR1 WNHNN, CDR2 SYGVQD (reference sequence). The junction had 10 bases not matched to a gene; V was cut back by 2 bases and J by 6 bases. This CDR3 contains 15 residues. CDR3 coding DNA: TGCGCCAGCAGTGAGGACAGGGTGGGGGTTCCCGAGCAGTACTTC. Translating gives CASSEDRVGVPEQYF.

The chain couples TRBV28 to TRBJ2-7, with TRBD1 matching 9 bases. The junction had 9 bases not matched to a gene; V was cut back by 6 bases and J by 0 bases. The germline CDR1 and CDR2 sequences are MDHEN and SYDVKM. The CDR3 runs 16 residues. The CDR3 protein is CASRPTGGADSYEQYF. CDR3 nucleotide sequence: TGTGCCAGCAGACCTACAGGGGGCGCCGACTCCTACGAGCAGTACTTC.

The chain uses TRBV27 and TRBJ1-4; D remains ambiguous. Germline V gives CDR1 MNHEY, CDR2 SMNVEV (reference sequence). Trimming removed 3 bases from V and 8 bases from J, with 13 bases in between. The CDR3 contains 14 residues. The CDR3 DNA sequence: TGTGCCAGCAGTTTTCGGAGGTTGGGAGAAAAACTGTTTTTT. It is translated as CASSFRRLGEKLFF.

The genes are TRBV11-3 and TRBJ1-6, with D possibly TRBD1 on 6 matching bases. The CDR3 covers 14 residues. The V and J ends lost 5 bases and 6 bases respectively, with 11 bases between them. Germline V lookup: CDR1 SGHNT, CDR2 YENEEA. The CDR3 loop is CASSKGGANSPLHF. Here the CDR3 DNA reads TGTGCCAGCAGCAAAGGGGGTGCTAATTCACCCCTCCACTTT.

The chain links TRBV28 to TRBJ1-2; 8 bases map to TRBD1. J gave up 8 bases and V 7 bases, and 9 bases lay outside the gene matches. The germline V gene encodes CDR1 MDHEN and CDR2 SYDVKM. The CDR3 runs 13 residues. The CDR3 coding sequence is TGTGCCAGCACCCCGGACAGGGTGGTCGGCTACACCTTC. As protein: CASTPDRVVGYTF.

This clone came up many times. The gene calls are TRBV5-4 and TRBJ1-2, with 7 bases that match TRBD1. The CDR3 covers 15 residues. V lost 0 bases and J lost 3; bases outside the gene matches: 5. Germline assignment: CDR1 SGHNT and CDR2 YYREEE (reference sequence). The CDR3 nucleotides are TGTGCCAGCAGCTTGGCAGGGGGATCAGACTATGGCTACACCTTC. Translated: CASSLAGGSDYGYTF.

V usage is TRBV27 and J usage is TRBJ2-2, with 9 bases identical to TRBD1. V dropped 2 bases and J dropped 4; count of bases not matched to a gene: 17. This CDR3 has 20 residues. Germline-derived CDR1 and CDR2 are MNHEY and SMNVEV (reference sequence). CDR3 protein: CASSLLSWTGVSWGTGELFF. The CDR3 nucleotides are TGTGCCAGCAGTTTACTTTCATGGACAGGGGTTTCTTGGGGCACCGGGGAGCTGTTTTTT.

This clone was seen only once. The chain joins TRBV9 to TRBJ2-2, with TRBD1 matching over 8 bases. The CDR3 loop spans 16 amino acids. V was pared by 3 bases and J by 3 bases, with 7 bases of the junction left unmatched. Per germline, CDR1 SGDLS and CDR2 YYNGEE. CDR3 in amino acids: CASSASTGAYTGELFF. The CDR3 coding sequence is TGTGCCAGCAGCGCCTCGACAGGGGCCTACACCGGGGAGCTGTTTTTT. The variable domain in full, with the rest retrieved from reference TRBV9 and TRBJ2-2, is DSGVTQTPKHLITATGQRVTLRCSPRSGDLSVYWYQQSLDQGLQFLIQYYNGEERAKGNILERFSAQQFPDLHSELNLSSLELGDSALYFCASSASTGAYTGELFFGEGSRLTVL.